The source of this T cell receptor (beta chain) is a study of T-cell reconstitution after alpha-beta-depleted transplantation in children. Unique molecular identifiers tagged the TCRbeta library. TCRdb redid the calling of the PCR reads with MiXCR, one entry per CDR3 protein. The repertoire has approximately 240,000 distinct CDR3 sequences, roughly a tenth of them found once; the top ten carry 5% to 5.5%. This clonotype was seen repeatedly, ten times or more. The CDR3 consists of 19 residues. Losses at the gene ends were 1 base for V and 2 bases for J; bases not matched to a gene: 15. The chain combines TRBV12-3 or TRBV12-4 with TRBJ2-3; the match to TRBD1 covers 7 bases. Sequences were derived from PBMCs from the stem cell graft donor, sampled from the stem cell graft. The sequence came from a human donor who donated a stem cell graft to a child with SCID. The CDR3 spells CASSLGQGTLRRITDTQYF. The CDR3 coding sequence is TGTGCCAGCAGTTTAGGACAGGGCACCCTCCGCCGAATCACAGATACGCAGTATTTT.